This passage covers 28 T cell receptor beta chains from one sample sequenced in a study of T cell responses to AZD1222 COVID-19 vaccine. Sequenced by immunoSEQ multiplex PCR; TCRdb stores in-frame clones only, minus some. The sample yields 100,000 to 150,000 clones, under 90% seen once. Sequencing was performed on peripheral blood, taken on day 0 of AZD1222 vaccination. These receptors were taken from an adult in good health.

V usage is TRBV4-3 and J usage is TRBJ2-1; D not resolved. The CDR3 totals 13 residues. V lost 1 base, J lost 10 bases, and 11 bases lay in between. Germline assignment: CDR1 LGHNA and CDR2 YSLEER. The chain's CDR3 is CASSQVGVVEQFF. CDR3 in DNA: TGCGCCAGCAGCCAAGTTGGCGTTGTGGAGCAGTTCTTC.

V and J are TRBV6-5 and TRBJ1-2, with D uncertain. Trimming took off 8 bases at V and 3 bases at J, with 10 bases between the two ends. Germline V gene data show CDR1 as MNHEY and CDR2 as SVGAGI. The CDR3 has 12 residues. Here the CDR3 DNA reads TGTGCCAGCGGGGTGGGAGACTATGGCTACACCTTC. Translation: CASGVGDYGYTF.

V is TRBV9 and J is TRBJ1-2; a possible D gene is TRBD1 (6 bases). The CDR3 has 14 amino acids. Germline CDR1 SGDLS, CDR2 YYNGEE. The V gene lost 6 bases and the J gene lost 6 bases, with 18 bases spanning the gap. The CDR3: CASMRLGGAHGYTF. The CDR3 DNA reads TGTGCCAGCATGCGGTTGGGGGGGGCCCATGGCTACACCTTC.

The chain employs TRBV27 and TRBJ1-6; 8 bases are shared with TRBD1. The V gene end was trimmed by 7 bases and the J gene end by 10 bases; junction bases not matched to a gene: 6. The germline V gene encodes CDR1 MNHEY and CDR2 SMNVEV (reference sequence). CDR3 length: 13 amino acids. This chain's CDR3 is CASTQGANSPLHF. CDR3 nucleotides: TGTGCCAGCACTCAGGGGGCTAACTCACCCCTCCACTTT.

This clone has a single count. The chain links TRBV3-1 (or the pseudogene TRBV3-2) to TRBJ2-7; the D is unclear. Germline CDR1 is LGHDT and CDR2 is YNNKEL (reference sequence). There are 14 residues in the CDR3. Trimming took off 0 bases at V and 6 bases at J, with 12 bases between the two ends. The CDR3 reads CASSQDYSPSEQYF. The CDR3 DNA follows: TGTGCCAGCAGCCAAGATTACAGCCCTAGCGAGCAGTACTTC.

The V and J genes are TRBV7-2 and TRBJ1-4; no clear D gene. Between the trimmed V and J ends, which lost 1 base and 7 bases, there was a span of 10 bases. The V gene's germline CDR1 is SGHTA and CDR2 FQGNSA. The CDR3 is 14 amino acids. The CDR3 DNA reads TGTGCCAGCAGCTTAGGGGGAACGGGTGAAAAACTGTTTTTT. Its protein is CASSLGGTGEKLFF.

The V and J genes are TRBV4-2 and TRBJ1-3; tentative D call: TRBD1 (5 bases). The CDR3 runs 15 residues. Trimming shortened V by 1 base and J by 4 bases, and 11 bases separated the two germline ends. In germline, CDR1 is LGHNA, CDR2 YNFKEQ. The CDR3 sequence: CASSQGGGSGNTIYF. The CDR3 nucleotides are TGTGCCAGCAGCCAAGGGGGGGGGAGCGGAAACACCATATATTTT.

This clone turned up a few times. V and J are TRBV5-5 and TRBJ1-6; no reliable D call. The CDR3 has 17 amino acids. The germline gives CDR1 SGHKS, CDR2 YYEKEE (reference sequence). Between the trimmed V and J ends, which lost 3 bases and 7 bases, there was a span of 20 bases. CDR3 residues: CASSSEQSSQRNSPLHF. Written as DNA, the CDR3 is TGTGCCAGCAGCTCCGAACAGAGCTCTCAAAGAAATTCACCCCTCCACTTT.

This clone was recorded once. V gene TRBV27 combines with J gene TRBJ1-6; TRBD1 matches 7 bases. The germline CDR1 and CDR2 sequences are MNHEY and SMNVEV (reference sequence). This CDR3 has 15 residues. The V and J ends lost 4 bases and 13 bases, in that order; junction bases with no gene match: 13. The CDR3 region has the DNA TGTGCCAGCAGTTACCTAGACAGGGTCCAAACCCCCCTCCACTTT. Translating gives CASSYLDRVQTPLHF.

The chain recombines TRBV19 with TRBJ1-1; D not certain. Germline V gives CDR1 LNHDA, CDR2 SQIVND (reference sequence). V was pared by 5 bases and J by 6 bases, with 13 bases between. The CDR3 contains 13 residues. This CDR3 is CASSSLTGAEAFF. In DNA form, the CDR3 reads TGTGCCAGTAGTTCCCTCACCGGCGCTGAAGCTTTCTTT.

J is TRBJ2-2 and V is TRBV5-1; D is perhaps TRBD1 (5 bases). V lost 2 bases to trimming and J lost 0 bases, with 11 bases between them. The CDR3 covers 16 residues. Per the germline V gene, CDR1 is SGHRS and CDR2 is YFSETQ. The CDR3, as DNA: TGCGCCAGCAGCTTACAGGTATCGACGAACACCGGGGAGCTGTTTTTT. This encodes CASSLQVSTNTGELFF.

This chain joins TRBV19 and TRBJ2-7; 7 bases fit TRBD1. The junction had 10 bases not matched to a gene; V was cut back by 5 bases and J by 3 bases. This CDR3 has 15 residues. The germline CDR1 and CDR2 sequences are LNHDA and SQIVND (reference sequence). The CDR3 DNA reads TGTGCCAGTAGTCGAGCGACAGGGCAAAACTACGAGCAGTACTTC. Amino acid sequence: CASSRATGQNYEQYF.

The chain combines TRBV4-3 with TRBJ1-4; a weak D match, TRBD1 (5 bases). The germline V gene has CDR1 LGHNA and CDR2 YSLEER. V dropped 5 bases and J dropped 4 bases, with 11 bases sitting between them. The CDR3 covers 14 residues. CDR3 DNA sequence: TGCGCCAGCAGCTCAAGTAGGGGTAATGAAAAACTGTTTTTT. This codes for CASSSSRGNEKLFF.

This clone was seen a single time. CDR3: CASSLSGQGNEKLFF. The DNA of the CDR3 is TGTGCCAGCAGCTTGTCGGGACAGGGAAATGAAAAACTGTTTTTT. The chain recombines TRBV5-8 with TRBJ1-4, with 9 bases lining up with TRBD1. Germline CDR1 is SGHTS and CDR2 is YDEGEE. V lost 1 base and J lost 5; bases outside the gene matches: 3. This CDR3 comprises 15 residues.

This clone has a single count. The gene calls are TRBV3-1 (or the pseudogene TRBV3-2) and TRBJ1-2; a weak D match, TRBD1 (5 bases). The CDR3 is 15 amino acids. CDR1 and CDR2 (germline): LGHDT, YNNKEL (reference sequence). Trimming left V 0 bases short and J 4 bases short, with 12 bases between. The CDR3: CASSQDGARPYGYTF. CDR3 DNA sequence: TGTGCCAGCAGCCAAGATGGGGCCCGGCCCTATGGCTACACCTTC.

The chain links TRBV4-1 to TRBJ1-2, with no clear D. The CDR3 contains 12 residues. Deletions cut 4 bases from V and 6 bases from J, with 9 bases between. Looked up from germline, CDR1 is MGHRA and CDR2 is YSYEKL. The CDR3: CASSREQDGYTF. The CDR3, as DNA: TGCGCCAGCAGCCGGGAACAAGATGGCTACACCTTC.

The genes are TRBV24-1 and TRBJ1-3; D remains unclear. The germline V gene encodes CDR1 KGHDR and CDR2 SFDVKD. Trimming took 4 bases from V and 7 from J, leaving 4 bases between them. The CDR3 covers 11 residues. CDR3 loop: CATSDGNTIYF. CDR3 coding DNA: TGTGCCACCAGTGACGGGAACACCATATATTTT.

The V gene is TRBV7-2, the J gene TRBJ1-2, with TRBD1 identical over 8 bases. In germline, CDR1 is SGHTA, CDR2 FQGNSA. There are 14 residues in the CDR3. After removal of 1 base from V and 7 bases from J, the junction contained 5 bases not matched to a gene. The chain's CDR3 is CASSLGGQEGGYTF. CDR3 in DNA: TGTGCCAGCAGCTTAGGGGGACAGGAGGGTGGCTACACCTTC.

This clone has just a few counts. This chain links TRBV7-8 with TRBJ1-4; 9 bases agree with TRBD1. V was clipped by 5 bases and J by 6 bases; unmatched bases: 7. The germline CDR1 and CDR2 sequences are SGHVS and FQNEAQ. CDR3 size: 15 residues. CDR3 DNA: TGTGCCAGCAGCCTGAGGGACAGGGATCATGAAAAACTGTTTTTT. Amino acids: CASSLRDRDHEKLFF.

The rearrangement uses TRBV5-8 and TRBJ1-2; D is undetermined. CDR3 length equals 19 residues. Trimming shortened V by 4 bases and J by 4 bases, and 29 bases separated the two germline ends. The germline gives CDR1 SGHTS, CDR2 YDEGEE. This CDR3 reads CASSEELAARGGRPYGYTF. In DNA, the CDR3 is TGTGCCAGCAGCGAGGAACTAGCGGCTAGAGGAGGTCGTCCCTATGGCTACACCTTC.

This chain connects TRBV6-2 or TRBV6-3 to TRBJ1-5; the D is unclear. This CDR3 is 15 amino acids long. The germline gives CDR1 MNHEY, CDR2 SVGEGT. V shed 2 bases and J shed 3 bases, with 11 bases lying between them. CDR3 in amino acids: CASSYSWGVNQPQHF. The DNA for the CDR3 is TGTGCCAGCAGTTACAGTTGGGGAGTCAATCAGCCCCAGCATTTT.

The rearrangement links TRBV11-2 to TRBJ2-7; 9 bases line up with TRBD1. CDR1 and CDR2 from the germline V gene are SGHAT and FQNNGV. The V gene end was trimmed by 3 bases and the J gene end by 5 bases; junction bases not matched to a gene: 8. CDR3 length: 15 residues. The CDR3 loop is CASSLNRGRLDEQYF. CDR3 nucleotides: TGTGCCAGCAGCTTGAACAGGGGGCGACTAGACGAGCAGTACTTC.

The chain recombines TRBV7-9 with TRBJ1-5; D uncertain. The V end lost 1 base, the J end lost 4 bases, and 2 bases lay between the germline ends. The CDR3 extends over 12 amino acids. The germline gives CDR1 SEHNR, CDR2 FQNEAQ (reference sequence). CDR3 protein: CASSLVNQPQHF. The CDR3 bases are TGTGCCAGCAGCTTAGTGAATCAGCCCCAGCATTTT.

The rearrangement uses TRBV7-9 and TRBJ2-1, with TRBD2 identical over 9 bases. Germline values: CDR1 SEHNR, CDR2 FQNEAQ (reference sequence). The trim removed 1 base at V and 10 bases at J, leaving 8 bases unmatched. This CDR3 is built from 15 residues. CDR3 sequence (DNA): TGTGCCAGCAGCTTAGGATTCGCGGGGGGGCGGGAGCAGTTCTTC. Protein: CASSLGFAGGREQFF.

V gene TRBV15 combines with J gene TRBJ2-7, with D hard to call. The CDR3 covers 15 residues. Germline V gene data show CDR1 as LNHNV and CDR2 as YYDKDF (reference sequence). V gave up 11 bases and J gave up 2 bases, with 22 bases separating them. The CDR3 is CAPPGPAHDAYEQYF. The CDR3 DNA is TGTGCCCCCCCTGGCCCTGCTCATGACGCCTACGAGCAGTACTTC.

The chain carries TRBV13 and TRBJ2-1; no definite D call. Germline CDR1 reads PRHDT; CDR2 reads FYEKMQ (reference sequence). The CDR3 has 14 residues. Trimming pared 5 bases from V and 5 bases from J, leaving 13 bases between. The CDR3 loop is CASSNPGRNNEQFF. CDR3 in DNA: TGTGCCAGCAGCAATCCCGGGCGTAACAATGAGCAGTTCTTC.

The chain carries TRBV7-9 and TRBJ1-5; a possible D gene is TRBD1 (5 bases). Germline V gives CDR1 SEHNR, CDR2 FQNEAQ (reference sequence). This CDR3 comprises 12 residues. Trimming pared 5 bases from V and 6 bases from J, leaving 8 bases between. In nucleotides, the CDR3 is TGTGCCAGCAGCCCTGGGGGTCAGCCCCAGCATTTT. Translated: CASSPGGQPQHF.

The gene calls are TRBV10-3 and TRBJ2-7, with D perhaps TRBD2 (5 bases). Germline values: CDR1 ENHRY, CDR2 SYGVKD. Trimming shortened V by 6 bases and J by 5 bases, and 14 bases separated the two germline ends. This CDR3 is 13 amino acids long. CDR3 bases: TGTGCCATCAGAGGTACGGGAAGGCACGAGCAGTACTTC. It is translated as CAIRGTGRHEQYF.